In its sample, the clone carrying this TCR beta chain was seen a few times. Antigen unknown. Trimming pared 6 bases from V and 4 bases from J, leaving 12 bases between. In germline, CDR1 is DFQATT, CDR2 SNEGSKA (reference sequence). The CDR3 is 12 residues long. TCRdb re-called the 5' RACE reads with MiXCR, one entry per CDR3 protein. Of 200,000 to 300,000 distinct CDR3 sequences listed, over 15% are singletons. This sample is part of a study of T-cell memory formation after mild COVID-19. Study-level results: Mainly in CM and EM were contracting CD4+ clones; CD8+ were in EMRA.

This rearrangement joins TRBV20-1 to TRBJ1-2; D not certain. The sequenced sample consisted of PBMCs or a T cell subset sorted from them (not recorded which). The sequence came from a man between 18 and 29 years old who had mild COVID-19 (a few samples of this study predate the infection). Cell type and time point are not known. The CDR3 nucleotides read TGCAGTGCATCCCGATGGTCCTATGGCTACACCTTC. It codes for CSASRWSYGYTF.